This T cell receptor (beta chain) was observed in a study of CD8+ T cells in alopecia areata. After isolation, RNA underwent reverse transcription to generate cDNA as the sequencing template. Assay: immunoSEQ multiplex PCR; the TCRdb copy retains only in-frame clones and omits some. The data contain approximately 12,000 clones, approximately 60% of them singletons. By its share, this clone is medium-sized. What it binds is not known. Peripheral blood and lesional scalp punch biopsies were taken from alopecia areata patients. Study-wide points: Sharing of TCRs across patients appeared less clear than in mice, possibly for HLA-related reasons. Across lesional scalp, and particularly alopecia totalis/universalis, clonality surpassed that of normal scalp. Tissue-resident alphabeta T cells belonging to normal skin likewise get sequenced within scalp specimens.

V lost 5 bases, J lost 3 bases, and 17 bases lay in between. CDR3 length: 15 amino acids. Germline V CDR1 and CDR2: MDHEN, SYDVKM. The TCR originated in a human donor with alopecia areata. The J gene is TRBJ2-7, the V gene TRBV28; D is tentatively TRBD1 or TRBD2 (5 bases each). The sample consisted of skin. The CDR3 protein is CASSEGFSVDYEQYF. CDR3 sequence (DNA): TGTGCCAGCAGTGAGGGGTTTTCAGTCGACTACGAGCAGTACTTC.